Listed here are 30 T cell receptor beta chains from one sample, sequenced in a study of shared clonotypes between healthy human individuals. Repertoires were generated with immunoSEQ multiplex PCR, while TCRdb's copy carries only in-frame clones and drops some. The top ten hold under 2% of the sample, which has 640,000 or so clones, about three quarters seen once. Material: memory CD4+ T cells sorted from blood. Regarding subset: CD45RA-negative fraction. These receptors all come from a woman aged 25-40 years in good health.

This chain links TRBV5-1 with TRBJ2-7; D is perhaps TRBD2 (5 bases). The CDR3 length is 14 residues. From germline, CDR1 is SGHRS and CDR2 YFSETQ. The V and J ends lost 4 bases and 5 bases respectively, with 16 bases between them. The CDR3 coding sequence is TGCGCCAGCAGCCCTGGAGAGGGTGCGCACGAGCAGTACTTC. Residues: CASSPGEGAHEQYF.

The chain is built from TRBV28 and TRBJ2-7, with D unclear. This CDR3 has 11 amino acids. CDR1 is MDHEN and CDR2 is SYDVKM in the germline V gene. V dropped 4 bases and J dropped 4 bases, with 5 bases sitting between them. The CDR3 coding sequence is TGTGCCAGCAGTTCCATGTACGAGCAGTACTTC. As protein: CASSSMYEQYF.

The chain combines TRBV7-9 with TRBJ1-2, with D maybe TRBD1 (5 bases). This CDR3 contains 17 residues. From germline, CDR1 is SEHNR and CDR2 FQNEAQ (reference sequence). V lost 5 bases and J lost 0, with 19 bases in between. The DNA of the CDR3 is TGTGCCAGCAGCCTGATCGGAGGGGACCTCTCTAACTATGGCTACACCTTC. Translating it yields CASSLIGGDLSNYGYTF.

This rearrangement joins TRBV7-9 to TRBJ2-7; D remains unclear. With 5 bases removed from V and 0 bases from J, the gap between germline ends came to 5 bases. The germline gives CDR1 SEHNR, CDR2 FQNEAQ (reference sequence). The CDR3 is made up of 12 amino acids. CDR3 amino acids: CASSLISYEQYF. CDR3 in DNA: TGTGCCAGCAGCCTCATCTCCTACGAGCAGTACTTC.

The CDR3 here is CASSQALLAGVKNTGELFF. Written as DNA, the CDR3 is TGTGCCAGCAGCCAGGCTTTACTAGCGGGAGTTAAGAACACCGGGGAGCTGTTTTTT. The chain carries TRBV5-8 and TRBJ2-2; 11 bases agree with TRBD2. CDR3 length equals 19 residues. The ends lost 4 bases at V and 1 base at J; junction bases unmatched: 12. In germline, CDR1 is SGHTS, CDR2 YDEGEE.

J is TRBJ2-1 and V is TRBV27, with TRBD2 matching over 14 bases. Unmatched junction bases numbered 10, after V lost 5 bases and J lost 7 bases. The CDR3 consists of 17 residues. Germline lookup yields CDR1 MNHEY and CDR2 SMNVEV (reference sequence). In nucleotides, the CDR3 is TGTGCCAGCAGTACCCGACTAGCGGGAGGGCCGAGTAATGAGCAGTTCTTC. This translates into CASSTRLAGGPSNEQFF.

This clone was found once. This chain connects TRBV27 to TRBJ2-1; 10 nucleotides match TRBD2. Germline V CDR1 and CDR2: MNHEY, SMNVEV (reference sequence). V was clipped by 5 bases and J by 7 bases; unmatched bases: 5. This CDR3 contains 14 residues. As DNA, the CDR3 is TGTGCCAGCAGTCTCAGCGGGAGGGTAAATGAGCAGTTCTTC. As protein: CASSLSGRVNEQFF.

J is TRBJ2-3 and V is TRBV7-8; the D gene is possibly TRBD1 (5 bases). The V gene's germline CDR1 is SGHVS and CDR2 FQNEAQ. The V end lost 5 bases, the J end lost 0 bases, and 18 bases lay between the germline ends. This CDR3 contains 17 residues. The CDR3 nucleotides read TGTGCCAGCAGCAGGGGTCTTAAGAGTACTAGCACAGATACGCAGTATTTT. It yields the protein CASSRGLKSTSTDTQYF.

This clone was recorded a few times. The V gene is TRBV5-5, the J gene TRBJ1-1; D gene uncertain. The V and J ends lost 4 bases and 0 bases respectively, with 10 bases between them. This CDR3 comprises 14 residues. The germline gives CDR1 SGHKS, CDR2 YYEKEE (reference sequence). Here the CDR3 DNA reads TGTGCCAGCAGCCAAACACAGATGAACACTGAAGCTTTCTTT. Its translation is CASSQTQMNTEAFF.

The CDR3 loop is CASSIRQGLHEQFF. CDR3 coding DNA: TGTGCCAGTAGTATCCGACAGGGGCTCCATGAGCAGTTCTTC. V usage is TRBV19 and J usage is TRBJ2-1; 8 bases fit TRBD1. From germline, CDR1 is LNHDA and CDR2 SQIVND (reference sequence). Unmatched junction bases numbered 6, after V lost 3 bases and J lost 8 bases. The CDR3 contains 14 residues.

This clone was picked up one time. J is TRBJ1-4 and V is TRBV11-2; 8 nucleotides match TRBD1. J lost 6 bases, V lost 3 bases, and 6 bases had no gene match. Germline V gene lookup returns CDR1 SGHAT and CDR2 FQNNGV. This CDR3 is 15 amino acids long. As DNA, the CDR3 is TGTGCCAGCAGCTTCGGACAGGGTCGGCATGAAAAACTGTTTTTT. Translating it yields CASSFGQGRHEKLFF. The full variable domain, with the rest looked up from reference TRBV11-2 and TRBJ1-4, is EAGVAQSPRYKIIEKRQSVAFWCNPISGHATLYWYQQILGQGPKLLIQFQNNGVVDDSQLPKDRFSAERLKGVDSTLKIQPAKLEDSAVYLCASSFGQGRHEKLFFGSGTQLSVL.

The CDR3: CASTGANVLTF. CDR3 DNA sequence: TGTGCCAGCACTGGGGCCAACGTCCTGACTTTC. This rearrangement joins TRBV6-5 to TRBJ2-6; D uncertain. CDR1 is MNHEY and CDR2 is SVGAGI in the germline V gene. CDR3 length: 11 residues. The V gene lost 7 bases and the J gene lost 2 bases, with 0 bases spanning the gap.

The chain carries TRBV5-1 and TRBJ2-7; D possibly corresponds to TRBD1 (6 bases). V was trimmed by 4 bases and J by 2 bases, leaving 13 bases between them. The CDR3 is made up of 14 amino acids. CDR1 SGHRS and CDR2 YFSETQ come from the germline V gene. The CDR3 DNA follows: TGCGCCAGCAGCGAAAGACAGGATCCCTACGAGCAGTACTTC. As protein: CASSERQDPYEQYF.

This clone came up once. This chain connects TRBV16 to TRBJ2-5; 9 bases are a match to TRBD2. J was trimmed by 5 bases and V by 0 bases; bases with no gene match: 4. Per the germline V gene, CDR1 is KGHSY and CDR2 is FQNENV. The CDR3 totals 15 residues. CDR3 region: CASSQSSGSHETQYF. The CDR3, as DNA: TGTGCCAGCAGCCAATCTAGCGGGAGTCACGAGACCCAGTACTTC.

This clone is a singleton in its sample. The CDR3 sequence: CASSPMGLNGEKLFF. As DNA, the CDR3 is TGTGCCAGCAGCCCCATGGGGCTCAATGGCGAAAAACTGTTTTTT. The chain couples TRBV7-9 to TRBJ1-4, with D possibly matching TRBD1 (5 bases). The CDR3 is 15 amino acids. V lost 5 bases and J lost 8, with 18 bases in between. CDR1 SEHNR and CDR2 FQNEAQ come from the germline V gene (reference sequence).

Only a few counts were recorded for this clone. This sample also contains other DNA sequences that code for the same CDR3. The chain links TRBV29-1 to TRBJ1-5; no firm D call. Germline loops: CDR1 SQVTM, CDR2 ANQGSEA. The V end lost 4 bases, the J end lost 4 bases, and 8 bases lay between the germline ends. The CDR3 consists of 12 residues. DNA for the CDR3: TGCAGCGTTGGAGGACGAAATCAGCCCCAGCATTTT. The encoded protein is CSVGGRNQPQHF.

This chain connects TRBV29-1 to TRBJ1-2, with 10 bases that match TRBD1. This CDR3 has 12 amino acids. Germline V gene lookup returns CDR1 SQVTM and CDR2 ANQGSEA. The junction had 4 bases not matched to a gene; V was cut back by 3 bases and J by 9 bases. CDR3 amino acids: CSVEGQGLSYTF. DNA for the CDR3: TGCAGCGTTGAGGGACAGGGGCTCAGCTACACCTTC.

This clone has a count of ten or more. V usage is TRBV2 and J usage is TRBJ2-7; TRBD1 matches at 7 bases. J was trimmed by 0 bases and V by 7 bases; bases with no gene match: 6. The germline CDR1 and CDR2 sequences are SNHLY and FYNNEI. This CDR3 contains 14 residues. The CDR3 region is CASTEQGSSYEQYF. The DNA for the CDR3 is TGTGCCAGCACCGAACAGGGGAGCTCCTACGAGCAGTACTTC.

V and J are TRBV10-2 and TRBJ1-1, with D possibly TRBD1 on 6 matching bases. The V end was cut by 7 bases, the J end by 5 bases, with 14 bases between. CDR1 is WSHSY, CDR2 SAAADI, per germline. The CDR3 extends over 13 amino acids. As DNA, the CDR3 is TGCGCCAGCAAAGGACTGACAGGAACTGAAGCTTTCTTT. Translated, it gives CASKGLTGTEAFF.

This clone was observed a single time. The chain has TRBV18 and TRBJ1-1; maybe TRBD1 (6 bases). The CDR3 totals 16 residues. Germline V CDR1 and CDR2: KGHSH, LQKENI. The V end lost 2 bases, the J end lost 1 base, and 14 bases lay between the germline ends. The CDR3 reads CASSPIAGTRNTEAFF. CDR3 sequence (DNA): TGTGCCAGCTCACCAATAGCCGGGACAAGGAACACTGAAGCTTTCTTT.

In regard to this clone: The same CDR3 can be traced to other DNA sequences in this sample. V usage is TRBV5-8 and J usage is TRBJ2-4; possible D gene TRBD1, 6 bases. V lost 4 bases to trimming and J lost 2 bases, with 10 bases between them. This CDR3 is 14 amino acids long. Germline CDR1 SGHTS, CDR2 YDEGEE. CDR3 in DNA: TGTGCCAGCAGCCTGGACAGCTCCAAAAACATTCAGTACTTC. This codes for CASSLDSSKNIQYF. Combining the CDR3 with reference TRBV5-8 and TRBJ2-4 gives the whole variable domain EAGVTQSPTHLIKTRGQQATLRCSPISGHTSVYWYQQALGLGLQFLLWYDEGEERNRGNFPPRFSGRQFPNYSSELNVNALELEDSALYLCASSLDSSKNIQYFGAGTRLSVL.

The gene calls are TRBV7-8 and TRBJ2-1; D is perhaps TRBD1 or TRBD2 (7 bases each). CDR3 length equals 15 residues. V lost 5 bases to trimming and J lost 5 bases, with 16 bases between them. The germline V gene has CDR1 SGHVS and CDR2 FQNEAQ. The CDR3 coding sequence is TGTGCCAGCAGCCCCAACGCAGGGGGGGACAATGAGCAGTTCTTC. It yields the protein CASSPNAGGDNEQFF.

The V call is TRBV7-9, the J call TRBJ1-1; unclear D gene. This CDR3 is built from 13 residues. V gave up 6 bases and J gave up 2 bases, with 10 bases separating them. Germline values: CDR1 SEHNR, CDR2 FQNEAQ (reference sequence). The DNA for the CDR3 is TGTGCCAGCAGTTGGGCAACCAACACTGAAGCTTTCTTT. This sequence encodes CASSWATNTEAFF.

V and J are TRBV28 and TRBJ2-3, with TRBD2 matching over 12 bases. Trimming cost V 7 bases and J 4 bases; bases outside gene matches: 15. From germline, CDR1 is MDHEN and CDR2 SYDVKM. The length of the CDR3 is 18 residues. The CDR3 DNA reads TGTGCCAGCACCAATCCCGGGCCTAGCGGGAGGGGGTCAGATACGCAGTATTTT. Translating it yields CASTNPGPSGRGSDTQYF.

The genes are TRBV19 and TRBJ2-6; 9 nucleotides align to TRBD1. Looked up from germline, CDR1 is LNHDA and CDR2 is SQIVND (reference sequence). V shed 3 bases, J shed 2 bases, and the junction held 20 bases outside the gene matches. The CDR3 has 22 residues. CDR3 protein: CASSMRHRGLSYSDTGANVLTF. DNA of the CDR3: TGTGCCAGTAGTATGAGGCACAGGGGGCTTTCGTATAGCGACACTGGGGCCAACGTCCTGACTTTC.

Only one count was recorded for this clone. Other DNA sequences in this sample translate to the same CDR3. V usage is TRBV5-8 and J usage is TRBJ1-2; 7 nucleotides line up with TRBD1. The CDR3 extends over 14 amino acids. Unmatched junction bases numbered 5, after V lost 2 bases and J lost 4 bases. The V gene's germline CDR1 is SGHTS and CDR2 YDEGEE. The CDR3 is CASSFHRGLYGYTF. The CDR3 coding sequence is TGTGCCAGCAGCTTCCACAGGGGACTCTATGGCTACACCTTC.

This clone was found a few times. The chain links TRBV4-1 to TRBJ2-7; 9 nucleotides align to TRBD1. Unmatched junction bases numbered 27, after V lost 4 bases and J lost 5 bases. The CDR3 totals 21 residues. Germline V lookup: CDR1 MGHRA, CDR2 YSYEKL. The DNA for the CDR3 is TGCGCCAGCAGCCTCGGGGGACCCCGGGACAGGGCTTTGGTAAAAAGTGACGAGCAGTACTTC. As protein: CASSLGGPRDRALVKSDEQYF.

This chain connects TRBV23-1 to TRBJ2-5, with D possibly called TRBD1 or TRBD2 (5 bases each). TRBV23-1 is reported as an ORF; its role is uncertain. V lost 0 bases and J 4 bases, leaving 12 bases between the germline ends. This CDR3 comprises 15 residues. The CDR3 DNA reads TGCGCCAGCAGTCAATCTATGGGGGACGTAGAGACCCAGTACTTC. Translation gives CASSQSMGDVETQYF.

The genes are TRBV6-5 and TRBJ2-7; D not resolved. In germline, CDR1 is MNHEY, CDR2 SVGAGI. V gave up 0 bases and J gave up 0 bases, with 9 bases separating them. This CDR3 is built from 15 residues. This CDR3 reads CASSYSAWLSYEQYF. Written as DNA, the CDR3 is TGTGCCAGCAGTTACTCAGCGTGGCTCTCCTACGAGCAGTACTTC.

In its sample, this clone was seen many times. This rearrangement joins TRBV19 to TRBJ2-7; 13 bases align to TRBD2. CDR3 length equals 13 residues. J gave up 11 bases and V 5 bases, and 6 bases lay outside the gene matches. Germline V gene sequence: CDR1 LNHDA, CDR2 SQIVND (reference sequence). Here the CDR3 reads CASSDSGLAGEYF. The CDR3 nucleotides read TGTGCCAGTAGTGACTCCGGACTAGCGGGAGAGTACTTC.